The T cell receptor (beta chain) described here comes from a study of blood T cell repertoires in COVID-19. Across the study: The origin of the acute and convalescent COVID-19 samples was the United States, Italy and Spain. Sample material is recorded as cDNA or gDNA derived from T cells, B-cell-depleted T cells, or PBMCs.

Germline V gives CDR1 MGHDK, CDR2 SYGVNS. The germline V and J ends were trimmed by 6 bases and 4 bases, with 19 bases remaining between them. This CDR3 is 15 amino acids long. Source study methods: Researchers report that nucleated cell counts were estimated from reference gene primer amplification. The data were produced by immunoSEQ multiplex PCR, yet TCRdb's version contains in-frame clones alone and is incomplete. V and J calls plus clone size are reproduced from that table; the DNA served to infer D and trimming. Of about 210,000 clones listed, around four fifths are singletons. Sequencing used peripheral blood. The chain couples TRBV25-1 to TRBJ2-7; D may be TRBD2 (6 bases). This clonotype was obtained from a woman aged 35 to 49 with active or convalescent COVID-19. The CDR3 coding sequence is TGTGCCAGCAGCGACGCGAGCGGGTTAAGATACGAGCAGTACTTC. It is translated as CASSDASGLRYEQYF.